Listed below are T cell receptor beta chains from one sample, sequenced in a study of T cells in Graves' hyperthyroidism and ophthalmopathy. TCRdb processed the multiplex PCR reads anew with MiXCR; each CDR3 protein has one entry. This table has fewer than 650,000 distinct CDR3 sequences, 14% appearing once. The sequenced material came from blood. The receptors were sampled from a woman aged 40 to 50 with Graves' hyperthyroidism. CDR3s include the opening cysteine and the closing phenylalanine or tryptophan. The order of the fields is clone size, D gene, V gene, J gene, CDR3 DNA, CDR3 protein. D genes are given only for firm matches. Some rows have no size entry. The others give once, few or many, or a class for an expanded clone.

few	NA	TRBV19	TRBJ2-3	TGTGCCAGTAGTAACGGTTGGGGGGCAGATACGCAGTATTTT	CASSNGWGADTQYF
many	TRBD1	TRBV7-6	TRBJ1-1	TGTGCCAGCAGTCTTTGGACAGGGATGCAAGGGACTGAAGCTTTCTTT	CASSLWTGMQGTEAFF
NA	NA	TRBV4-2	TRBJ2-1	TGTGCCAGCAGCCAAGAAGGGTCCGGGGGCAGTTCTGAGCAGTTCTTC	CASSQEGSGGSSEQFF
NA	NA	TRBV5-1	TRBJ2-6	TGCGCCAGCAGCTCGCCATACACTCTGGACAAGACGGGCTCTGGGGCCAACGTCCTGACTTTC	CASSSPYTLDKTGSGANVLTF
few	NA	TRBV9	TRBJ1-4	TGTGCCGCCGCCGGAGGGAGTCCTGGTAATGAAAAACTGTTTTTT	CAAAGGSPGNEKLFF
many	TRBD1	TRBV7-9	TRBJ2-5	TGTGCCAGCAGCTTAGCGACAGGGCTGGAGACCCAGTACTTC	CASSLATGLETQYF
NA	NA	TRBV18	TRBJ1-6	TGTGCCAGCTCACCTCGATACGTGGACACCCGGAGCTCCTATAATTCACCCCTCCACTTT	CASSPRYVDTRSSYNSPLHF
few	NA	TRBV12-3/TRBV12-4	TRBJ2-7	TGTGCTAGCAGTTCCCAGGTAGTACAGCGGGACGAGCAGTACTTC	CASSSQVVQRDEQYF
NA	NA	TRBV12-5	TRBJ2-3	TGTGCTAGTGGTAGTATTACAGGCAGCACAGATACGCAGTATTTT	CASGSITGSTDTQYF
many	TRBD2	TRBV7-8	TRBJ2-2	TGTGCCAGCAGCTTAGTTATGGGAGGGGACACCGGGGAGCTGTTTTTT	CASSLVMGGDTGELFF
few	TRBD1	TRBV18	TRBJ1-1	TGTGCCAGCTCACCTCCGGGGACAGGGGGCGCGGTGGACACTGAAGCTTTCTTT	CASSPPGTGGAVDTEAFF
many	TRBD1	TRBV12-3/TRBV12-4	TRBJ1-2	TGTGCCAGCAGCCTATCGGACAGGGTATATGGCTACACCTTC	CASSLSDRVYGYTF
few	NA	TRBV6-5	TRBJ1-4	TGTGCCAGCAGTTACTCCGGGACGGCCTATGAAAAACTGTTTTTT	CASSYSGTAYEKLFF
few	NA	TRBV6-5	TRBJ1-4	TGTGCCAGCAGTTACTCGCACGAGGAAAAACTGTTTTTT	CASSYSHEEKLFF
NA	NA	TRBV6-2/TRBV6-3	TRBJ1-2	TGTGCCAGCAGCGACAGTAATTCTAACTATGTCGGCTACACCTTC	CASSDSNSNYVGYTF
NA	TRBD2	TRBV2	TRBJ2-5	TGTGCCAGCAGTCCACTAGCGCGGGAGACCCAGTACTTC	CASSPLARETQYF
few	NA	TRBV9	TRBJ1-1	TGTGCCAGCAGCGGGGGTGGGTACGGAGCTTTCTTT	CASSGGGYGAFF
few	TRBD2	TRBV20-1	TRBJ2-1	TGCAGTGCTACCCCAGGGACTAACAATGAGCAGTTCTTC	CSATPGTNNEQFF
many	TRBD2	TRBV12-3/TRBV12-4	TRBJ2-7	TGTGCCAGCAGCTTCGCGGGAGGGGCTCCCAACGAGCAGTACTTC	CASSFAGGAPNEQYF
few	NA	TRBV11-2	TRBJ2-5	TGTGCCAGCAGCCCATCAGGGGGGGCGGAGGTACAAGAGACCCAGTACTTC	CASSPSGGAEVQETQYF
NA	NA	TRBV13	TRBJ2-1	TGTGCCAGCAGCCCGACAGGACAGATACCCAATGAGCAGTTCTTC	CASSPTGQIPNEQFF
few	NA	TRBV25-1	TRBJ2-1	TGTGCCAGCAGTGAATATCCCCGCGTAGAGCAGTTCTTC	CASSEYPRVEQFF
few	TRBD1	TRBV5-1	TRBJ2-2	TGCGCCAGCAAGGACACGGAAGGGGGCTACACCGGGGAGCTGTTTTTT	CASKDTEGGYTGELFF
few	TRBD2	TRBV20-1	TRBJ2-3	TGCAGTGCTAGTACGGTGGCTAGCGGATATAGCACAGATACGCAGTATTTT	CSASTVASGYSTDTQYF
many	TRBD1	TRBV3-1	TRBJ1-2	TGTGCCAGCAGTTCAAACAGGGGGCCTGGCTATGGCTACACCTTC	CASSSNRGPGYGYTF
few	NA	TRBV20-1	TRBJ2-7	TGCAGTGCTAGTATTCCGGGGCCCATAACCTACGAGCAGTACTTC	CSASIPGPITYEQYF
once	NA	TRBV5-6	TRBJ1-1	TGTGCCAGCAGCTTGGGTTCCAGCCGGTCGAACACTGAAGCTTTCTTT	CASSLGSSRSNTEAFF
few	TRBD1	TRBV6-5	TRBJ2-7	TGTGCCAGCAGTTACTCGGGGACAGCCTACTCCTACGAGCAGTACTTC	CASSYSGTAYSYEQYF
many	NA	TRBV6-5	TRBJ2-7	TGTGCCAGCAGTTACCGGGCGGATGGCTACGAGCAGTACTTC	CASSYRADGYEQYF